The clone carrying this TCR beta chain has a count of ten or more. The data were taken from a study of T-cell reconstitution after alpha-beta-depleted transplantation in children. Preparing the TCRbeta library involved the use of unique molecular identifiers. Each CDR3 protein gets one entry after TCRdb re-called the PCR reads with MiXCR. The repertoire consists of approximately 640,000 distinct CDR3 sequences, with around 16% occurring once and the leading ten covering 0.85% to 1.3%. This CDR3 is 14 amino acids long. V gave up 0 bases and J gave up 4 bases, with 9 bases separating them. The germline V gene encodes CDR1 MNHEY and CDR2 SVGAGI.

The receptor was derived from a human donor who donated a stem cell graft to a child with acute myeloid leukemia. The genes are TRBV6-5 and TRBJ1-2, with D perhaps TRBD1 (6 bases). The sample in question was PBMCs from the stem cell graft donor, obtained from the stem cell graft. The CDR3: CASSYSAGAYGYTF. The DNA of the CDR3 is TGTGCCAGCAGTTACTCGGCAGGGGCCTATGGCTACACCTTC.